The clone carrying this TCR beta chain was observed many times. What it binds is not known. This sample is part of a study of beta chain bispecific antibodies for T cell cancers. Study-wide results and caveats: Normal T cells contributed less of the targeted TRBV signal than the leukemia cells did.

TCRdb recomputed calls from the 5' RACE reads with MiXCR, one row per CDR3 protein. Of roughly 15,000 distinct CDR3 sequences listed, less than 2.5% are singletons. The germline gives CDR1 SGHRS, CDR2 YFSETQ. The V segment lost 4 bases and the J segment 8 bases; nucleotides outside the gene matches: 7. The CDR3 loop spans 14 amino acids. Expansion lasted 2 to 4 days, with either anti-CD3 antibody OKT3 or CD3/CD28 beads. The source material was healthy donor T cells cultured with leukemia cells. The receptor's source is a human donor in good health. Some clones in this sample may be carry-over from other donors' samples. V usage is TRBV5-1 and J usage is TRBJ2-1; 9 bases are shared with TRBD1. The CDR3, as DNA: TGCGCCAGCAGCCTCGGACAGGGGAGGGATGAGCAGTTCTTC. It is translated as CASSLGQGRDEQFF.